Given below is one TCR beta chain in context. Germline CDR1 GTSNPN, CDR2 SVGIG (reference sequence). The CDR3 extends over 12 amino acids. The junction had 5 bases not matched to a gene; V was cut back by 4 bases and J by 8 bases. These data originate in a study of blood T cell repertoires in COVID-19. Per the study methods: Estimates of nucleated cell counts were drawn from the amplification of reference gene primers. Some clones are missing from TCRdb's copy, which holds only in-frame ones; the method was immunoSEQ multiplex PCR. V, J and clone size were drawn from that table, and D and trimming were deduced from the DNA. Seen here are hundreds of thousands of clones, around nine tenths observed once, and the top ten hold 6.5% to 9.5%. Living in 24 US areas, the participants were between roughly 18 and 89 years of age.

The clonotype originates from a woman aged 60-75 years who had recovered from COVID-19. The source material was PBMCs or T cells enriched from blood (not recorded which). This chain connects TRBV30 to TRBJ2-1; 7 bases fit TRBD2. This CDR3 reads CAWTFGGDEQFF. CDR3 bases: TGTGCCTGGACCTTTGGGGGGGATGAGCAGTTCTTC.